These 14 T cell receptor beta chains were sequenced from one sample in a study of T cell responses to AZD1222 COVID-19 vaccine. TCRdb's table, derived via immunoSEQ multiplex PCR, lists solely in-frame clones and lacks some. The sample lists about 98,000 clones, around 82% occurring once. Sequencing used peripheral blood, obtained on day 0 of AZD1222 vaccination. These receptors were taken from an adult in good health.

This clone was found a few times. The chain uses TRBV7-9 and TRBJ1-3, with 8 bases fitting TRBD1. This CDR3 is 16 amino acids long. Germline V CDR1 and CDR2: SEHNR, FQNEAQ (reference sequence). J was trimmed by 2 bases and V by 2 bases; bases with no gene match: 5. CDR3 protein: CASSLLEQGAGNTIYF. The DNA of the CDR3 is TGTGCCAGCAGCTTACTGGAACAGGGGGCTGGAAACACCATATATTTT. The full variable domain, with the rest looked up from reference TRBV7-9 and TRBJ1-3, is DTGVSQNPRHKITKRGQNVTFRCDPISEHNRLYWYRQTLGQGPEFLTYFQNEAQLEKSRLLSDRFSAERPKGSFSTLEIQRTEQGDSAMYLCASSLLEQGAGNTIYFGEGSWLTVV.

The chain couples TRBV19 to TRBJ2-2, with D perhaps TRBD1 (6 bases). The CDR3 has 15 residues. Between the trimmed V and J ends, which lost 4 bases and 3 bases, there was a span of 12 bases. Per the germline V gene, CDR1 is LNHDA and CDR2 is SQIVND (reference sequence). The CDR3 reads CASSTATGYTGELFF. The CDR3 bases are TGTGCCAGTAGTACCGCGACAGGATACACCGGGGAGCTGTTTTTT.

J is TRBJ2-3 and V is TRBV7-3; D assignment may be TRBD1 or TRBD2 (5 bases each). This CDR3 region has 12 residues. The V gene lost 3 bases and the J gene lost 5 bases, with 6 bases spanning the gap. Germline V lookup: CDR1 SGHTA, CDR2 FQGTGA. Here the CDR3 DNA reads TGTGCCAGCAGCTTTGGGGGAGATACGCAGTATTTT. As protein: CASSFGGDTQYF.

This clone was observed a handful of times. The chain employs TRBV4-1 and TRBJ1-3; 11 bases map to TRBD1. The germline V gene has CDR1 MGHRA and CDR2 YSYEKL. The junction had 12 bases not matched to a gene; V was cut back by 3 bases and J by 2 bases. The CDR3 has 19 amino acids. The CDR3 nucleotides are TGCGCCAGCAGCCACTCTGAGGACAGGGGGCAAGTGGCTGGAAACACCATATATTTT. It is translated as CASSHSEDRGQVAGNTIYF.

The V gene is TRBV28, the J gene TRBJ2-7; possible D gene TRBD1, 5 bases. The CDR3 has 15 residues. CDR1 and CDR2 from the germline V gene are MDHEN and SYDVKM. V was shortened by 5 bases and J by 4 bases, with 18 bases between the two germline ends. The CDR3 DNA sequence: TGTGCCAGCAGTGCTGGCCCAGGGTTAGAATACGAGCAGTACTTC. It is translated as CASSAGPGLEYEQYF.

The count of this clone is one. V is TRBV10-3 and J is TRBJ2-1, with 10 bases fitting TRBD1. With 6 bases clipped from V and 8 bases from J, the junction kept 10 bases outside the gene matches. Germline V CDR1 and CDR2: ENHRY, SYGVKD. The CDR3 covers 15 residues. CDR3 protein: CAISRDRGPRDEQFF. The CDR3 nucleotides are TGTGCCATCAGCAGGGACAGGGGTCCTCGGGATGAGCAGTTCTTC.

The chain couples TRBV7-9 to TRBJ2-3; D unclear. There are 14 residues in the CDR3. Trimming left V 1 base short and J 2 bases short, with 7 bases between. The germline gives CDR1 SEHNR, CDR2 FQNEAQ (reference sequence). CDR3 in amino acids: CASSLGGFTDTQYF. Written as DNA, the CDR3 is TGTGCCAGCAGCTTAGGGGGTTTCACAGATACGCAGTATTTT. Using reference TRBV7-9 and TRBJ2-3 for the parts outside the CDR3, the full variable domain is DTGVSQNPRHKITKRGQNVTFRCDPISEHNRLYWYRQTLGQGPEFLTYFQNEAQLEKSRLLSDRFSAERPKGSFSTLEIQRTEQGDSAMYLCASSLGGFTDTQYFGPGTRLTVL.

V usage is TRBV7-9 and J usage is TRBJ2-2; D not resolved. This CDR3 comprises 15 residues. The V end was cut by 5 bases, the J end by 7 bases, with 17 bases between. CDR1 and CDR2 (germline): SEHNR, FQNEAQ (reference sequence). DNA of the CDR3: TGTGCCAGCAGCCCCCCCCCGGCTGTCGGCGGGGAGCTGTTTTTT. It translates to CASSPPPAVGGELFF. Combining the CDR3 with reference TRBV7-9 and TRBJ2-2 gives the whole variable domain DTGVSQNPRHKITKRGQNVTFRCDPISEHNRLYWYRQTLGQGPEFLTYFQNEAQLEKSRLLSDRFSAERPKGSFSTLEIQRTEQGDSAMYLCASSPPPAVGGELFFGEGSRLTVL.

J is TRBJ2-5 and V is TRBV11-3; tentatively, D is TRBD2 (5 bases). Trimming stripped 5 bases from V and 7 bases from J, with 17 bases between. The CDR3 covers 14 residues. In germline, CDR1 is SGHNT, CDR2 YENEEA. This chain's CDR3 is CASSPDFTGGTQYF. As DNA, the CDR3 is TGTGCCAGCAGCCCGGACTTTACCGGTGGGACCCAGTACTTC.

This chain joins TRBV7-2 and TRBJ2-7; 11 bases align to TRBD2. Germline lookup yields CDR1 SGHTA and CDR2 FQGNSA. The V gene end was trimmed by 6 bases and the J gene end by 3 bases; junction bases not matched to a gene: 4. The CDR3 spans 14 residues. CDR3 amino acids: CASSYTSGSYEQYF. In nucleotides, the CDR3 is TGTGCCAGCAGTTATACTAGCGGGAGCTACGAGCAGTACTTC.

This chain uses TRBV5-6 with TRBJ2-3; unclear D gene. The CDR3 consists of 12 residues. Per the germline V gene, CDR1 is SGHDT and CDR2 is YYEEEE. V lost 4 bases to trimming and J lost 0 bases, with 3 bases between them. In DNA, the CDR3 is TGTGCCAGCAGCAGCAGCACAGATACGCAGTATTTT. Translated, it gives CASSSSTDTQYF.

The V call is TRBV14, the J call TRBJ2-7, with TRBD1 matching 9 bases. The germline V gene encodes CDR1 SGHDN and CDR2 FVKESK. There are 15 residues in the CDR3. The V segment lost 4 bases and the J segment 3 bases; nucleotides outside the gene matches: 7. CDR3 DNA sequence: TGTGCCAGCAGCCCTGACAGGGGGAGGTACTACGAGCAGTACTTC. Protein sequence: CASSPDRGRYYEQYF.

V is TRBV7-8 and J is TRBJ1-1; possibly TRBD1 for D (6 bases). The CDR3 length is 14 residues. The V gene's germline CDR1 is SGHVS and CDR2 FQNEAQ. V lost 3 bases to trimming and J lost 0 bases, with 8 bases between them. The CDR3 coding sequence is TGTGCCAGCAGCTTTGGGGACATGAACACTGAAGCTTTCTTT. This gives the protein CASSFGDMNTEAFF. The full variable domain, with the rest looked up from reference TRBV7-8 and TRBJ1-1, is GAGVSQSPRYKVAKRGQDVALRCDPISGHVSLFWYQQALGQGPEFLTYFQNEAQLDKSGLPSDRFFAERPEGSVSTLKIQRTQQEDSAVYLCASSFGDMNTEAFFGQGTRLTVV.

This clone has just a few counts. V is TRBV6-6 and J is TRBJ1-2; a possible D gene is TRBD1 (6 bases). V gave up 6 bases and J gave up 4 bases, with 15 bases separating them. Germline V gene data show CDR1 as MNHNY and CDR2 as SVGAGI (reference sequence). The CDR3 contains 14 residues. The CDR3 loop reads CASSLGGQFYGYTF. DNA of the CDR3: TGTGCCAGCAGCTTAGGGGGGCAGTTCTATGGCTACACCTTC.